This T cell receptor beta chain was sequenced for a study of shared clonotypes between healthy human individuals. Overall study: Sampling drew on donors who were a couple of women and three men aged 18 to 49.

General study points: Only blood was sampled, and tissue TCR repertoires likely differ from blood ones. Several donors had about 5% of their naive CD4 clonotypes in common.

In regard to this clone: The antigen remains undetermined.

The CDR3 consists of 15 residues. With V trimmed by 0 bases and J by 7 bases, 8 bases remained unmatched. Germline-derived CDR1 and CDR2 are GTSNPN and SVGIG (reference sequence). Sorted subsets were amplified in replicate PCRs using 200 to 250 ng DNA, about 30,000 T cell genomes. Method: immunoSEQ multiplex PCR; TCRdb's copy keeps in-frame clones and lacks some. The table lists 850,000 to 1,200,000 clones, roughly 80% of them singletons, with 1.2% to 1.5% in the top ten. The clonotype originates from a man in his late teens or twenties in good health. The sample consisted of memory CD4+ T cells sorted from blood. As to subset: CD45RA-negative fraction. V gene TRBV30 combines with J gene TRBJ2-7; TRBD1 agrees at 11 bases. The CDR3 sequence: CAWSVRGTGGGEQYF. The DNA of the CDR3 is TGTGCCTGGAGTGTACGAGGGACAGGGGGAGGTGAGCAGTACTTC. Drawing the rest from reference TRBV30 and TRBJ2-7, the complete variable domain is SQTIHQWPATLVQPVGSPLSLECTVEGTSNPNLYWYRQAAGRGLQLLFYSVGIGQISSEVPQNLSASRPQDRQFILSSKKLLLSDSGFYLCAWSVRGTGGGEQYFGPGTRLTVT.